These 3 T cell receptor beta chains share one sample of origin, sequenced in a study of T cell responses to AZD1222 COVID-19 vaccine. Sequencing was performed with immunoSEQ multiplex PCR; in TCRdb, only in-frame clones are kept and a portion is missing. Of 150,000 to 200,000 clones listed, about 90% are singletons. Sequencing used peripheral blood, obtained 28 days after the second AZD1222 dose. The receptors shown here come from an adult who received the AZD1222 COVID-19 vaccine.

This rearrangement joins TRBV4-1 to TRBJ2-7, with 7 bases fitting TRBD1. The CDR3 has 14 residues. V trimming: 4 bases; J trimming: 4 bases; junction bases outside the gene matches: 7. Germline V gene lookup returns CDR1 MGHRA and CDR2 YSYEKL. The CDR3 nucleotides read TGCGCCAGCAGCCCGACCGGGACAGCATACGAGCAGTACTTC. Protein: CASSPTGTAYEQYF.

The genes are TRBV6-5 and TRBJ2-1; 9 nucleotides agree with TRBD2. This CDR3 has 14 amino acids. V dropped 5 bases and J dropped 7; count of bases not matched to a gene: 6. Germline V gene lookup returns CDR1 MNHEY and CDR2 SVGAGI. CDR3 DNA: TGTGCCAGCAGTAGACTAGCGGAGAAGAATGAGCAGTTCTTC. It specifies CASSRLAEKNEQFF.

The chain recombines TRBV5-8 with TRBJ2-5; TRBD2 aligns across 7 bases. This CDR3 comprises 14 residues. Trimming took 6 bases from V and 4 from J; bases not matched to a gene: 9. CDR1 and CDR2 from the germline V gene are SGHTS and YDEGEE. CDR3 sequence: CASTPGRWGETQYF. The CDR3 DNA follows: TGTGCCAGCACCCCCGGGAGGTGGGGAGAGACCCAGTACTTC.